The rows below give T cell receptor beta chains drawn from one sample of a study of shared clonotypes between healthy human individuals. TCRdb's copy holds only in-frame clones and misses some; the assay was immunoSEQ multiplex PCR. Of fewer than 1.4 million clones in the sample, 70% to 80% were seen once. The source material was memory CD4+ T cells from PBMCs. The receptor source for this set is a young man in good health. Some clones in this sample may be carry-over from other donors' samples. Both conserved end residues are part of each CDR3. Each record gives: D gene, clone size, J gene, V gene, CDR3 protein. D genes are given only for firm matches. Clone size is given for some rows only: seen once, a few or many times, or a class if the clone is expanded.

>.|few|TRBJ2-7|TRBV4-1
CASSQSGTGVEQYF
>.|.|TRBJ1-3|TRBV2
CASTRERYSGNTIYF
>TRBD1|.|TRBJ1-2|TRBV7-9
CASSPPDTDRGRGYTF
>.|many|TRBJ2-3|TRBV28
CASSRGVDTQYF
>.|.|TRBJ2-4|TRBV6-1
CASSEESGNKNIQYF
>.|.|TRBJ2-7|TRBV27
CASRIPHGALTLPYEQYF
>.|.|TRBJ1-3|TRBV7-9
CASRTTYLGLSSSGNTIYF
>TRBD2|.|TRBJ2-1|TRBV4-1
CASSQEGPKTSGPGYNEQFF
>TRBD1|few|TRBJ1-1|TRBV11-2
CASSSSFDRGLVTEAFF
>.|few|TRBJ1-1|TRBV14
CASSHAERTFF
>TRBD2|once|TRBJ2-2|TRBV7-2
CASSREGTNTGELFF
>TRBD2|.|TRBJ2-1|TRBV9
CASSESGSGYNEQFF
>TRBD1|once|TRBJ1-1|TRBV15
CATSRPTGGADTEAFF
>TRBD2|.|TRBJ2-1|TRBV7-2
CASSLRGGREDEQFF
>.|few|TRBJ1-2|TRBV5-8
CASSFYQDSGYTF
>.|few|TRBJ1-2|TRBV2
CASGVDYGYTF
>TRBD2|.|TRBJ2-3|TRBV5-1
CASSPSSSGRGDTQYF
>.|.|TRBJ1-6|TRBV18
CASSRGGVDSPLHF
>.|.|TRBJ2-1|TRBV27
CASSLSPTLGNEQFF
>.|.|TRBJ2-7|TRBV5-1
CASSLLGGGAYEQYF
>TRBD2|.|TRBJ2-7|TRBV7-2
CASSSQSAGEAYEQYF
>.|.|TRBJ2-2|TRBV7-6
CASSLGSGRNTGELFF
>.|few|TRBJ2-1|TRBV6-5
CASSYERGPYNEQFF
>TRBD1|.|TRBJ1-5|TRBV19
CASSSDRESVSNQPQHF
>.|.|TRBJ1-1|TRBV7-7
CASSKLIQVNTEAFF
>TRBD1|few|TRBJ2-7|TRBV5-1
CASSLGDRVEQYF
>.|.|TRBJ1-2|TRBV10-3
CAISVASGGYGYTF
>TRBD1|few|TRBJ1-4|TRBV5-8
CASSSGQGGNEKLFF
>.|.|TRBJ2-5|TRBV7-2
CASRNGGQETQYF
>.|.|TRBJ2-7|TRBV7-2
CASSPPRRTSEQYF